This T cell receptor (beta chain) stems from a study of cytomegalovirus exposure and HLA in healthy donors. The study ran its PCR with 60 Vbeta and 13 Jbeta primers. Clones were sequenced by immunoSEQ multiplex PCR, and TCRdb holds only the in-frame ones, with some missing. Here the sample spans 45,000 to 70,000 clones, roughly four fifths being singletons. Among the donors, all were healthy bone marrow donors. General study results and limits: Reports credit the classifier with highly specific, highly sensitive diagnosis of cytomegalovirus status. Presence/absence analysis assumed near-uniform sequencing depth across donors.

Notes on this clone: Its antigen remains unidentified.

Trimming removed 0 bases from V and 10 bases from J; junction bases left unmatched: 6. CDR1 is SGHNT, CDR2 YYREEE, per germline (reference sequence). This CDR3 has 14 amino acids. Input material: PBMCs. The V and J genes are TRBV5-4 and TRBJ2-1, with 8 bases that match TRBD1. The sequence was obtained from a man aged 45 to 65 in good health and CMV-seronegative. The CDR3 loop is CASSLVWTGSEQFF. CDR3 DNA sequence: TGTGCCAGCAGCTTGGTTTGGACAGGGAGCGAGCAGTTCTTC.